Shown below are 31 T cell receptor beta chains from a single sample sequenced in a study of regulatory T cells in long-lasting Graves disease. Time point: persistent/refractory GD, antithyroid drugs over 5 years with positive TRAb. Isolated PBMC RNA provided the starting material for the TCR library. According to the study, TCR beta libraries were built with iRepertoire HTBI primers and CDR3-region Arm-PCR. MiXCR was run by TCRdb on the multiplex PCR reads, yielding one entry per CDR3 protein. The sample holds fewer than 450,000 distinct CDR3 sequences, around 21% seen once. Sequenced material: peripheral blood mononuclear cells (PBMCs), taken when the disease was refractory, from a patient treated with antithyroid drugs. The receptors come from a female donor with Graves disease.

This clonotype was seen a few times. This sequence joins TRBV14 and TRBJ2-2, with D unclear. CDR3 length equals 16 residues. V dropped 5 bases and J dropped 8 bases, with 21 bases sitting between them. CDR1 is SGHDN and CDR2 is FVKESK in the germline V gene. This chain's CDR3 is CASSTDGLLTPGELFF. The CDR3 nucleotides read TGTGCCAGCAGCACGGACGGCCTTCTAACCCCGGGGGAGCTGTTTTTT.

This clonotype was seen ten or more times. An end of the junction does not agree with germline; a read error may underlie this. The rearrangement links TRBV7-7 to TRBJ1-2; 8 positions agree with TRBD1. Looked up from germline, CDR1 is SSHAT and CDR2 is FNYEAQ (reference sequence). This CDR3 is 16 amino acids long. The CDR3: CASSYPSDRGADGYTF. The CDR3 coding sequence is TGTGCTAGCAGCTACCCCTCCGACAGGGGCGCAGATGGCTACACCTTC. Drawing the rest from reference TRBV7-7 and TRBJ1-2, the complete variable domain is GAGVSQSPRYKVTKRGQDVTLRCDPISSHATLYWYQQALGQGPEFLTYFNYEAQPDKSGLPSDRFSAERPEGSISTLTIQRTEQRDSAMYRCASSYPSDRGADGYTFGSGTRLTVV.

V is TRBV12-3 or TRBV12-4 and J is TRBJ2-3; 9 positions agree with TRBD2. The CDR3 length is 14 residues. The ends lost 8 bases at V and 6 bases at J; junction bases unmatched: 9. CDR3 sequence: CASQLSGSGDTQYF. The CDR3 region has the DNA TGTGCCAGCCAGCTTAGCGGGAGCGGGGATACGCAGTATTTT.

Details on this clonotype: A much larger clone sits a single nucleotide away, making a read error possible. The gene calls are TRBV6-2 or TRBV6-3 and TRBJ2-7; 7 bases match TRBD1. The junction had 10 bases not matched to a gene; V was cut back by 7 bases and J by 4 bases. Germline CDR1 reads MNHEY; CDR2 reads SVGEGT. The CDR3 has 14 amino acids. CDR3 coding DNA: TGTGCCAGCATTACCCGGGACAGAGGTTACGAGCAGTACTTC. Its translation: CASITRDRGYEQYF.

V gene TRBV3-1 combines with J gene TRBJ2-2; D is undetermined. Looked up from germline, CDR1 is LGHDT and CDR2 is YNNKEL (reference sequence). This CDR3 contains 14 residues. The V end was cut by 4 bases, the J end by 5 bases, with 11 bases between. CDR3 sequence: CASSPRRFTGELFF. The CDR3 bases are TGTGCCAGCAGCCCCAGACGATTTACCGGGGAGCTGTTTTTT. Based on the CDR3 plus reference TRBV3-1 and TRBJ2-2, the full variable domain is DTAVSQTPKYLVTQMGNDKSIKCEQNLGHDTMYWYKQDSKKFLKIMFSYNNKELIINETVPNRFSPKSPDKAHLNLHINSLELGDSAVYFCASSPRRFTGELFFGEGSRLTVL.

The V gene is TRBV3-1, the J gene TRBJ2-7; 7 bases align to TRBD1. This CDR3 has 14 residues. V lost 4 bases to trimming and J lost 5 bases; unmatched junction nucleotides: 8. The germline gives CDR1 LGHDT, CDR2 YNNKEL (reference sequence). The CDR3 region has the DNA TGTGCCAGCAGCCGAACAGGGGATCCGGACGAGCAGTACTTC. Its translation is CASSRTGDPDEQYF.

In this sample, this clonotype turned up many times. The V and J genes are TRBV6-1 and TRBJ2-7, with TRBD1 matching over 9 bases. V gave up 4 bases and J gave up 7 bases; unmatched junction bases: 8. The germline V gene has CDR1 MNHNS and CDR2 SASEGT. The CDR3 loop spans 14 amino acids. In DNA, the CDR3 is TGTGCCAGCAGTGGGACAGGGGACGTGGAGGAGCAGTACTTC. This codes for CASSGTGDVEEQYF.

On this clonotype itself: Just one base apart from a much larger clone, this may be a read error. The chain recombines TRBV7-2 with TRBJ1-2, with TRBD1 as a possible D gene (6 bases). Germline V gene data show CDR1 as SGHTA and CDR2 as FQGNSA. CDR3 length equals 15 residues. Trimming took off 1 base at V and 3 bases at J, with 12 bases between the two ends. The DNA for the CDR3 is TGTACCAGCAGCTTAGACGGGGGCCCGTACTATGGCTACACCTTC. Translation gives CTSSLDGGPYYGYTF.

This chain uses TRBV25-1 with TRBJ2-3; tentatively, D is TRBD1 or TRBD2 (5 bases each). The CDR3 is made up of 16 amino acids. The germline V and J ends were trimmed by 1 base and 4 bases, with 15 bases remaining between them. CDR1 and CDR2 from the germline V gene are MGHDK and SYGVNS. CDR3 in DNA: TGTGCCAGCAGTGAATTTAGAAGGGACGTTGCAGATACGCAGTATTTT. Its protein product is CASSEFRRDVADTQYF.

This clonotype was seen ten or more times. The chain links TRBV27 to TRBJ1-1, with unresolved D. The germline V gene encodes CDR1 MNHEY and CDR2 SMNVEV (reference sequence). The CDR3 is 14 residues long. The V gene lost 3 bases and the J gene lost 2 bases, with 10 bases spanning the gap. DNA for the CDR3: TGTGCCAGCAGTTTTTTGACGGGAAACACTGAAGCTTTCTTT. Its translation is CASSFLTGNTEAFF.

The rearrangement links TRBV29-1 to TRBJ1-2, with D hard to call. Trimming stripped 4 bases from V and 3 bases from J, with 15 bases between. The CDR3 runs to 14 residues. Germline V CDR1 and CDR2: SQVTM, ANQGSEA. CDR3 coding DNA: TGCAGCGTTGGTGGGTTAGCGGACTACTATGGCTACACCTTC. This gives the protein CSVGGLADYYGYTF.

V gene TRBV15 combines with J gene TRBJ1-5; D is undetermined. The CDR3 has 15 amino acids. The germline V and J ends were trimmed by 4 bases and 4 bases, with 14 bases remaining between them. CDR1 is LNHNV and CDR2 is YYDKDF in the germline V gene (reference sequence). The DNA of the CDR3 is TGTGCCACCAGCACGACCATCCTAATAAATCAGCCCCAGCATTTT. This translates into CATSTTILINQPQHF. The variable domain in full, completed from reference TRBV15 and TRBJ1-5, reads DAMVIQNPRYQVTQFGKPVTLSCSQTLNHNVMYWYQQKSSQAPKLLFHYYDKDFNNEADTPDNFQSRRPNTSFCFLDIRSPGLGDTAMYLCATSTTILINQPQHFGDGTRLSIL.

This clonotype appeared many times. This chain connects TRBV27 to TRBJ2-7; 7 bases line up with TRBD1. The CDR3 is 13 amino acids. The V and J ends lost 5 bases and 4 bases, in that order; junction bases with no gene match: 5. In germline, CDR1 is MNHEY, CDR2 SMNVEV (reference sequence). The CDR3 sequence is CASSPGTAYEQYF. The CDR3, as DNA: TGTGCCAGCAGTCCGGGGACAGCGTACGAGCAGTACTTC.

This clonotype has a count of ten or more. The chain employs TRBV12-3 or TRBV12-4 and TRBJ1-1, with D uncertain. The CDR3 has 14 amino acids. The V gene lost 2 bases and the J gene lost 3 bases, with 10 bases spanning the gap. CDR3 residues: CASSLPSGHTEAFF. The DNA of the CDR3 is TGTGCCAGCAGTTTACCCTCCGGGCACACTGAAGCTTTCTTT.

V usage is TRBV28 and J usage is TRBJ2-7; possible D gene TRBD2, 6 bases. Trimming stripped 4 bases from V and 7 bases from J, with 20 bases between. The CDR3 runs to 15 residues. CDR1 and CDR2 (germline): MDHEN, SYDVKM. CDR3 nucleotides: TGTGCCAGCAGTTCCGCGGGGTCGAGCTCCCATGAGCAGTACTTC. Encoded protein: CASSSAGSSSHEQYF.

The chain recombines TRBV3-1 with TRBJ1-1, with 8 bases that match TRBD1. CDR3 length equals 14 residues. The V and J ends lost 3 bases and 6 bases, in that order; junction bases with no gene match: 6. Germline V gene data show CDR1 as LGHDT and CDR2 as YNNKEL (reference sequence). Written as DNA, the CDR3 is TGTGCCAGCAGCCATCAGGGGGCTCGTTCTGAAGCTTTCTTT. Its translation is CASSHQGARSEAFF.

In this sample, this clonotype turned up a few times. The rearrangement links TRBV12-5 to TRBJ1-1; D possibly corresponds to TRBD1 (5 bases). The CDR3 is 15 residues long. Trimming took off 7 bases at V and 1 base at J, with 16 bases between the two ends. The germline V gene encodes CDR1 LGHNT and CDR2 FRNRAP. CDR3 loop: CASDLPGRANTEAFF. The CDR3 coding sequence is TGTGCTAGTGACCTACCGGGACGGGCGAACACTGAAGCTTTCTTT.

This chain connects TRBV7-9 to TRBJ2-7; 7 bases line up with TRBD1. Germline CDR1 reads SEHNR; CDR2 reads FQNEAQ (reference sequence). The CDR3 runs 16 residues. V shed 5 bases, J shed 9 bases, and the junction held 19 bases outside the gene matches. DNA for the CDR3: TGTGCCAGCAGCCCTACCCCCGGGACAGTGGAATTTAGGCAGTACTTC. Amino acids: CASSPTPGTVEFRQYF.

A single count supports this clonotype. The CDR3 coding sequence is TGCAGCGTTGATCTGGGTACGGAGACCCAGTACTTC. Protein: CSVDLGTETQYF. The chain has TRBV29-1 and TRBJ2-5; no clear D gene. Germline V CDR1 and CDR2: SQVTM, ANQGSEA. The CDR3 contains 12 residues. Between the trimmed V and J ends, which lost 3 bases and 5 bases, there was a span of 10 bases.

This clonotype was recorded at least ten times. The rearrangement links TRBV29-1 to TRBJ2-7; the match to TRBD1 covers 8 bases. The germline CDR1 and CDR2 sequences are SQVTM and ANQGSEA. The CDR3 is 11 amino acids. The V and J ends lost 7 bases and 4 bases, in that order; junction bases with no gene match: 3. Here the CDR3 reads CSGRQGYEQYF. The CDR3 DNA reads TGCAGCGGCAGACAGGGGTACGAGCAGTACTTC.

This clonotype was counted ten times or more. The J gene is TRBJ1-1, the V gene TRBV28; 7 nucleotides align to TRBD1. This CDR3 region has 16 residues. CDR1 MDHEN and CDR2 SYDVKM come from the germline V gene. J lost 1 base, V lost 4 bases, and 9 bases had no gene match. The DNA for the CDR3 is TGTGCCAGCAGTTCCCAAAGACAGGGTAGGAACACTGAAGCTTTCTTT. Amino acids: CASSSQRQGRNTEAFF.

This clonotype was detected only once. The V and J genes are TRBV7-9 and TRBJ2-6; 7 bases align to TRBD2. V was clipped by 5 bases and J by 0 bases; unmatched bases: 7. CDR3 length equals 17 residues. Germline V gene sequence: CDR1 SEHNR, CDR2 FQNEAQ (reference sequence). The DNA of the CDR3 is TGTGCCAGCAGCCGATCTAGCGGCTCCTCTGGGGCCAACGTCCTGACTTTC. As protein: CASSRSSGSSGANVLTF.

In DNA form, the CDR3 reads TGTGCCAGCTCTTCAAATCGGGGTCTGAACACTGAAGCTTTCTTT. Translation gives CASSSNRGLNTEAFF. The V call is TRBV18, the J call TRBJ1-1; D unresolved. Per the germline V gene, CDR1 is KGHSH and CDR2 is LQKENI. The CDR3 loop spans 15 amino acids. V was clipped by 6 bases and J by 0 bases, with 14 bases between them.

The chain employs TRBV20-1 and TRBJ2-5, with 8 bases fitting TRBD2. CDR1 DFQATT and CDR2 SNEGSKA come from the germline V gene (reference sequence). The CDR3 length is 14 residues. Losses at the gene ends were 6 bases for V and 1 base for J; bases not matched to a gene: 7. CDR3 in amino acids: CSAPGGSLQETQYF. In DNA form, the CDR3 reads TGCAGTGCCCCGGGAGGGTCCCTCCAAGAGACCCAGTACTTC.

This chain connects TRBV6-4 to TRBJ2-7, with D possibly TRBD2 on 5 matching bases. Between the trimmed V and J ends, which lost 6 bases and 0 bases, there was a span of 15 bases. This CDR3 spans 15 amino acids. Germline V lookup: CDR1 MRHNA, CDR2 SNTAGT. In DNA, the CDR3 is TGTGCCAGCAGATCCCGGAGGACCAGCTCCTACGAGCAGTACTTC. As protein: CASRSRRTSSYEQYF.

In this sample, this clonotype turned up many times. The V and J genes are TRBV5-1 and TRBJ1-2; no clear D gene. Germline lookup yields CDR1 SGHRS and CDR2 YFSETQ. V lost 0 bases, J lost 7 bases, and 10 bases lay in between. This CDR3 contains 13 residues. CDR3 sequence: CASSLAGGSGYTF. CDR3 sequence (DNA): TGCGCCAGCAGCTTGGCCGGAGGTTCTGGCTACACCTTC.

A word on this clonotype: A read error may explain this, as a much larger clone is one base away. The rearrangement joins TRBV7-2 to TRBJ2-7; 7 nucleotides align to TRBD1. The junction had 8 bases not matched to a gene; V was cut back by 8 bases and J by 4 bases. Germline CDR1 reads SGHTA; CDR2 reads FQGNSA. The length of the CDR3 is 13 residues. The CDR3 region has the DNA TGTGCCAGCGGCCCACAGGGGCAGTACGAGCAGTACTTC. Protein: CASGPQGQYEQYF. The full variable domain, in which reference TRBV7-2 and TRBJ2-7 provide the parts outside the CDR3, is GAGVSQSPSNKVTEKGKDVELRCDPISGHTALYWYRQSLGQGLEFLIYFQGNSAPDKSGLPSDRFSAERTGGSVSTLTIQRTQQEDSAVYLCASGPQGQYEQYFGPGTRLTVT.

This clonotype appeared many times. The chain is built from TRBV7-8 and TRBJ2-4; D perhaps matches TRBD2 (6 bases). Germline CDR1 reads SGHVS; CDR2 reads FQNEAQ. The CDR3 is 13 amino acids. V dropped 5 bases and J dropped 4 bases, with 9 bases sitting between them. The chain's CDR3 is CASSLSGKNIQYF. CDR3 nucleotide sequence: TGTGCCAGCAGCCTTAGCGGAAAAAACATTCAGTACTTC. Together with reference TRBV7-8 and TRBJ2-4, the CDR3 gives the full variable domain: GAGVSQSPRYKVAKRGQDVALRCDPISGHVSLFWYQQALGQGPEFLTYFQNEAQLDKSGLPSDRFFAERPEGSVSTLKIQRTQQEDSAVYLCASSLSGKNIQYFGAGTRLSVL.

This clonotype has only a few counts. The chain has TRBV7-3 and TRBJ2-7; 9 bases align to TRBD2. The trim removed 6 bases at V and 5 bases at J, leaving 5 bases unmatched. The CDR3 covers 13 residues. Per the germline V gene, CDR1 is SGHTA and CDR2 is FQGTGA. CDR3 sequence: CASRSTSGHEQYF. The DNA of the CDR3 is TGTGCCAGCAGATCGACTAGCGGCCACGAGCAGTACTTC. Full variable domain (remainder filled in from reference TRBV7-3 and TRBJ2-7): GAGVSQTPSNKVTEKGKYVELRCDPISGHTALYWYRQSLGQGPEFLIYFQGTGAADDSGLPNDRFFAVRPEGSVSTLKIQRTERGDSAVYLCASRSTSGHEQYFGPGTRLTVT.

The genes are TRBV7-2 and TRBJ1-2; possible D gene TRBD1, 5 bases. V gave up 4 bases and J gave up 4 bases, with 13 bases separating them. The CDR3 consists of 14 residues. The germline gives CDR1 SGHTA, CDR2 FQGNSA. In DNA, the CDR3 is TGTGCCAGCAGCTCCTCCGACAGTAGCTATGGCTACACCTTC. It codes for CASSSSDSSYGYTF.

The V and J genes are TRBV30 and TRBJ2-2; no reliable D call. CDR3 length: 15 amino acids. Germline V lookup: CDR1 GTSNPN, CDR2 SVGIG (reference sequence). V gave up 0 bases and J gave up 0 bases, with 8 bases separating them. The CDR3 DNA reads as TGTGCCTGGAGTGTATACACCTCGAACACCGGGGAGCTGTTTTTT. Translating gives CAWSVYTSNTGELFF.